The clone carrying this T cell receptor beta chain showed up just once. Produced via immunoSEQ multiplex PCR; TCRdb's table is partial and in-frame only. The sample includes about 68,000 clones, roughly nine tenths seen only once; the top ten take 1.5%. The record originates from a study of T cell changes during pregnancy in multiple sclerosis. The CDR3 totals 15 residues. V lost 2 bases, J lost 3 bases, and 14 bases lay in between. In germline, CDR1 is MNHEY, CDR2 SVGAGI. The rearrangement links TRBV6-5 to TRBJ2-7; a possible D gene is TRBD1 (6 bases). The source was peripheral blood, collected in the third trimester of pregnancy. The clonotype comes from a female donor with multiple sclerosis, enrolled in a pregnancy study. CDR3 region: CASSYGSGDGYEQYF. In DNA form, the CDR3 reads TGTGCCAGCAGTTACGGGTCAGGGGACGGCTACGAGCAGTACTTC.